Below are 11 T cell receptor beta chains sequenced from a single sample in a study of T cell clonotyping in hematopoietic cell transplantation. Sequencing was performed with immunoSEQ multiplex PCR; in TCRdb, only in-frame clones are kept and a portion is missing. The sample records some 40,000 clones, roughly 96% being singletons. Sequenced material: peripheral blood mononuclear cells. Receptors originate from a man aged 25 to 45 in good health. Some clones in this sample may be carry-over from other donors' samples.

The rearrangement links TRBV11-2 to TRBJ2-3; TRBD2 matches 8 bases. CDR3 length equals 15 residues. From germline, CDR1 is SGHAT and CDR2 FQNNGV. V was pared by 4 bases and J by 6 bases, with 9 bases of the junction left unmatched. CDR3 sequence: CASSSLSGGYDTQYF. In nucleotides, the CDR3 is TGTGCCAGCAGCTCACTTTCGGGGGGGTATGATACGCAGTATTTT.

This clone was counted a single time. J is TRBJ2-5 and V is TRBV4-3; D call uncertain. The length of the CDR3 is 13 residues. The V end was cut by 1 base, the J end by 4 bases, with 7 bases between. Germline values: CDR1 LGHNA, CDR2 YSLEER. CDR3: CASSQGTVETQYF. The CDR3 DNA reads TGCGCCAGCAGCCAAGGAACGGTAGAGACCCAGTACTTC.

The chain recombines TRBV5-1 with TRBJ2-7, with D maybe TRBD1 (6 bases). The V end was cut by 4 bases, the J end by 0 bases, with 11 bases between. Germline CDR1 is SGHRS and CDR2 is YFSETQ. The CDR3 has 14 amino acids. In nucleotides, the CDR3 is TGCGCCAGCAGCCCAGGGGTAAGCTCCTACGAGCAGTACTTC. It translates to CASSPGVSSYEQYF.

This chain joins TRBV19 and TRBJ2-2; tentatively, D is TRBD2 (5 bases). Trimming stripped 6 bases from V and 6 bases from J, with 11 bases between. CDR1 and CDR2 from the germline V gene are LNHDA and SQIVND (reference sequence). The CDR3 sequence is 13 residues long. In DNA, the CDR3 is TGTGCCAGTAGATCCCGGGGTGCCGGGGAGCTGTTTTTT. Amino acid sequence: CASRSRGAGELFF.

V and J are TRBV4-1 and TRBJ2-7; D may match TRBD1 or TRBD2 (5 bases each). Germline lookup yields CDR1 MGHRA and CDR2 YSYEKL. CDR3 length: 15 amino acids. The V end was cut by 0 bases, the J end by 2 bases, with 11 bases between. The CDR3 region has the DNA TGCGCCAGCAGCCAAGAAAGGGACGGGCCCTACGAGCAGTACTTC. It translates to CASSQERDGPYEQYF.

This chain joins TRBV27 and TRBJ1-3; unclear D gene. The V gene's germline CDR1 is MNHEY and CDR2 SMNVEV (reference sequence). V shed 2 bases and J shed 4 bases, with 6 bases lying between them. This CDR3 is built from 13 residues. The CDR3 DNA follows: TGTGCCAGCAGTTTAAACGAGGGAAACACCATATATTTT. Its protein is CASSLNEGNTIYF.

The chain couples TRBV7-2 to TRBJ2-2; D is ambiguous. Germline V gene sequence: CDR1 SGHTA, CDR2 FQGNSA. The CDR3 consists of 15 residues. Trimming removed 2 bases at V and 2 bases at J, with 9 bases between. The CDR3 region has the DNA TGTGCCAGCAGCTTAAAGACGGAAAACACCGGGGAGCTGTTTTTT. Translating it yields CASSLKTENTGELFF.

The chain carries TRBV5-5 and TRBJ1-2, with 8 positions matching TRBD1. Trimming cost V 0 bases and J 14 bases; bases outside gene matches: 9. There are 13 residues in the CDR3. Germline V gene data show CDR1 as SGHKS and CDR2 as YYEKEE (reference sequence). CDR3: CASSLEWQGAWTF. The CDR3 DNA follows: TGTGCCAGCAGCTTGGAATGGCAGGGGGCATGGACCTTC. Full variable domain (rest looked up from reference TRBV5-5 and TRBJ1-2): DAGVTQSPTHLIKTRGQQVTLRCSPISGHKSVSWYQQVLGQGPQFIFQYYEKEERGRGNFPDRFSARQFPNYSSELNVNALLLGDSALYLCASSLEWQGAWTFGSGTRLTVV.

This clone was observed once. This sequence joins TRBV9 and TRBJ2-1; TRBD2 agrees at 8 bases. The ends lost 5 bases at V and 9 bases at J; junction bases unmatched: 10. The length of the CDR3 is 14 residues. Looked up from germline, CDR1 is SGDLS and CDR2 is YYNGEE. The CDR3 DNA reads as TGTGCCAGCAGGGCGGGACTAGGGGCTGGTGAGCAGTTCTTC. This gives the protein CASRAGLGAGEQFF.

The V and J genes are TRBV6-1 and TRBJ1-5; 8 nucleotides line up with TRBD1. CDR3 size: 14 residues. Germline V CDR1 and CDR2: MNHNS, SASEGT. J gave up 8 bases and V 0 bases, and 3 bases lay outside the gene matches. CDR3 coding DNA: TGTGCCAGCAGTGAAGCCAGGGGGCTTGAGCCCCAGCATTTT. Amino acids: CASSEARGLEPQHF.

The chain has TRBV7-2 and TRBJ1-2; TRBD1 might be the D (6 bases). The germline gives CDR1 SGHTA, CDR2 FQGNSA. There are 15 residues in the CDR3. Between the trimmed V and J ends, which lost 0 bases and 2 bases, there was a span of 10 bases. CDR3 DNA: TGTGCCAGCAGCTTAGCGTTCGGACAGAACTATGGCTACACCTTC. Its translation: CASSLAFGQNYGYTF.